This record looks at one T cell receptor (beta chain) sequence and its context. Libraries were prepared by immunoSEQ multiplex PCR; TCRdb keeps only in-frame clonotypes and omits some of them. The sample has 450,000 to 650,000 clones, about 84% seen once. These data originate in a study of shared T cell receptors in the human thymus. The CDR3 is 17 residues long. The V segment lost 6 bases and the J segment 3 bases; nucleotides outside the gene matches: 12. Germline V CDR1 and CDR2: SGHVS, FQNEAQ. The same sample was also studied in work on human thymus T cells. That paper adds: Healthy Finnish infants undergoing corrective surgery for congenital heart defects were used as donors. The thymus was resected at corrective cardiac surgery. It looked as if thymic and blood repertoires used V and J genes in a biased way. Unrelated individuals had highly overlapping thymic repertoires, as reported in related research.

The sequence came from a boy less than two years old with a congenital heart defect. V and J are TRBV7-8 and TRBJ2-4, with TRBD1 matching 9 bases. Input material: thymocytes. In DNA, the CDR3 is TGTGCCAGCAGTGGAATTAGGGACAGGGCAAGCAAAAACATTCAGTACTTC. Protein: CASSGIRDRASKNIQYF.